The present T cell receptor (beta chain) was sequenced within a study of PD-1 blockade in classical Hodgkin lymphoma. Germline CDR1 reads PRHDT; CDR2 reads FYEKMQ (reference sequence). Trimming took 5 bases from V and 2 from J, leaving 18 bases between them. This CDR3 comprises 16 residues. Profiled with immunoSEQ multiplex PCR; TCRdb holds only in-frame clones, not every one. The repertoire holds 20,000 to 30,000 clones, with 65% to 90% as singletons. Every single patient, without exception, relapsed after autologous stem cell transplantation, and brentuximab vedotin exposure varied. Patients showed best responses of complete response, partial response or progressive disease. With respect to this clone: What it recognizes is unknown.

Overall study findings and caveats: Compared with healthy donors, newly diagnosed patients reportedly showed lower baseline TCR diversity.

This chain joins TRBV13 and TRBJ2-5, with D maybe TRBD1 (6 bases). This receptor was taken from a human donor with classical Hodgkin lymphoma. The input for sequencing was peripheral blood mononuclear cells (PBMCs), taken before the second cycle of nivolumab. Written as DNA, the CDR3 is TGTGCCAGCAGCACCCGGACAGCTCCCCTTCAAGAGACCCAGTACTTC. Protein sequence: CASSTRTAPLQETQYF.